Here is one T cell receptor beta chain with its context. V was shortened by 3 bases and J by 6 bases, with 21 bases between the two germline ends. Per the germline V gene, CDR1 is MDHEN and CDR2 is SYDVKM. The CDR3 has 17 amino acids. The data are from a study of T cells after somatic rescue of genetic block. Data came from immunoSEQ multiplex PCR; TCRdb stores just in-frame clones and leaves some out. The sample lists nearly 10,000 clones; 74% were seen once. The chain has TRBV28 and TRBJ2-4, with TRBD2 as a possible D gene (6 bases). The sequence came from a boy between 5 and 17 years old. Sequenced material: peripheral blood mononuclear cells (PBMCs). CDR3 loop: CASSLSPDGRGINIQYF. The CDR3, as DNA: TGTGCCAGCAGTTTGTCCCCGGATGGACGGGGGATAAACATTCAGTACTTC.